This note documents a single T cell receptor beta chain sequence. Original processing notes: Estimation of nucleated cell counts was performed using reference gene primer amplification. Assay used: immunoSEQ multiplex PCR; TCRdb lists only in-frame clones, some missing. That table supplies the V and J calls and clone size; D and trimming were determined from the DNA. The table lists 180,000 or so clones, about 86% of them singletons. The data derive from a study of blood T cell repertoires in COVID-19. Study details: The origin of the acute and convalescent COVID-19 samples was the United States, Italy and Spain. PBMCs, B-cell-depleted T cells, or T cells were the source of the cDNA or gDNA that made up the material.

Germline CDR1 reads SGHTA; CDR2 reads FQGTGA. The CDR3 runs 14 residues. The J segment lost 4 bases and the V segment lost 6 bases, leaving 4 bases of the junction unmatched. The specimen sequenced was peripheral blood. The chain has TRBV7-3 and TRBJ2-3; 10 bases agree with TRBD2. This receptor was obtained from a man between 18 and 35 years old with acute or convalescent COVID-19. The CDR3 DNA sequence: TGTGCCAGCAGAATAGCGGGGGGCTCAGATACGCAGTATTTT. This gives the protein CASRIAGGSDTQYF.